This entry lists 26 T cell receptor beta chains sequenced from one sample in a study of siplizumab effects on memory and regulatory T cells. Assay used: immunoSEQ multiplex PCR; TCRdb lists only in-frame clones, some missing. The table lists 50,000 to 75,000 clones, around three quarters of them singletons. Specimen: memory CD4+ T cells sorted from blood. The receptors stem from a human donor in good health.

The chain carries TRBV18 and TRBJ1-2; D remains ambiguous. The germline CDR1 and CDR2 sequences are KGHSH and LQKENI. The length of the CDR3 is 13 residues. V lost 3 bases and J 8 bases, leaving 13 bases between the germline ends. The CDR3 DNA is TGTGCCAGCTCACCGTCCGGGTTATCCGGCTACACCTTC. Its translation: CASSPSGLSGYTF.

The chain is built from TRBV18 and TRBJ1-6; D remains unclear. The V gene lost 1 base and the J gene lost 0 bases, with 13 bases spanning the gap. Looked up from germline, CDR1 is KGHSH and CDR2 is LQKENI. The CDR3 covers 18 residues. The DNA for the CDR3 is TGTGCCAGCTCACCACTAAACACAGTGAGCTCCTATAATTCACCCCTCCACTTT. It is translated as CASSPLNTVSSYNSPLHF.

The chain links TRBV28 to TRBJ1-5, with 8 nucleotides matching TRBD1. V shed 5 bases, J shed 1 base, and the junction held 4 bases outside the gene matches. The V gene's germline CDR1 is MDHEN and CDR2 SYDVKM. This CDR3 is 15 amino acids long. The CDR3 coding sequence is TGTGCCAGCAGTAGGACAGGGACCAGCAATCAGCCCCAGCATTTT. Its protein product is CASSRTGTSNQPQHF.

The chain joins TRBV5-8 to TRBJ1-1; 9 nucleotides match TRBD1. The ends lost 4 bases at V and 3 bases at J; junction bases unmatched: 7. CDR1 and CDR2 from the germline V gene are SGHTS and YDEGEE. The CDR3 extends over 15 amino acids. CDR3 coding DNA: TGTGCCAGCAGCCAGGACAGGGGAGGACACACTGAAGCTTTCTTT. As protein: CASSQDRGGHTEAFF.

This clone was found a few times. This chain joins TRBV6-5 and TRBJ1-5; D uncertain. The CDR3 spans 14 residues. The germline V gene has CDR1 MNHEY and CDR2 SVGAGI. V lost 0 bases to trimming and J lost 0 bases, with 3 bases between them. CDR3 in amino acids: CASSYSVSNQPQHF. The CDR3 DNA follows: TGTGCCAGCAGTTACTCTGTTAGCAATCAGCCCCAGCATTTT.

J is TRBJ2-1 and V is TRBV4-2, with TRBD2 identical over 8 bases. This CDR3 has 18 residues. J lost 5 bases, V lost 0 bases, and 12 bases had no gene match. Per the germline V gene, CDR1 is LGHNA and CDR2 is YNFKEQ. In DNA, the CDR3 is TGTGCCAGCAGCCAAGACAACGGGCGGGGGGACCGAGACAATGAGCAGTTCTTC. Its translation is CASSQDNGRGDRDNEQFF.

This sequence joins TRBV6-1 and TRBJ1-1; possibly TRBD1 for D (6 bases). The CDR3 extends over 15 amino acids. Germline-derived CDR1 and CDR2 are MNHNS and SASEGT. V was trimmed by 5 bases and J by 0 bases, leaving 13 bases between them. The CDR3 nucleotides are TGTGCCAGCAGTTCGCAGGGGCAGATGAACACTGAAGCTTTCTTT. As protein: CASSSQGQMNTEAFF.

The rearrangement links TRBV5-5 to TRBJ2-3; D not resolved. Trimming took 3 bases from V and 0 from J, leaving 5 bases between them. This CDR3 has 13 residues. CDR1 SGHKS and CDR2 YYEKEE come from the germline V gene (reference sequence). The CDR3 DNA sequence: TGTGCCAGCAGCTCCCTCAGCACAGATACGCAGTATTTT. Translating it yields CASSSLSTDTQYF.

The chain carries TRBV7-9 and TRBJ2-6; TRBD1 matches at 8 bases. CDR3 length: 16 amino acids. Trimming at V came to 1 base and at J to 1 base, leaving 0 bases not matched to a gene. CDR1 is SEHNR and CDR2 is FQNEAQ in the germline V gene (reference sequence). Here the CDR3 DNA reads TGTGCCAGCAGCTTAGGGACAGGGTCTGGGGCCAACGTCCTGACTTTC. Amino acids: CASSLGTGSGANVLTF.

This clone was counted only a few times. V usage is TRBV6-6 and J usage is TRBJ1-2; a possible D gene is TRBD1 (6 bases). The length of the CDR3 is 15 residues. Germline V gene lookup returns CDR1 MNHNY and CDR2 SVGAGI (reference sequence). V was cut by 3 bases and J by 1 base, with 12 bases left in between. The CDR3 DNA is TGTGCCAGCAGTTATCTGGGGGGCATTAACTATGGCTACACCTTC. This codes for CASSYLGGINYGYTF.

CDR3 in DNA: TGTGCCAGCTCACCAAGGGGGGCTACGAACACCGGGGAGCTGTTTTTT. This codes for CASSPRGATNTGELFF. The rearrangement joins TRBV18 to TRBJ2-2; D might be TRBD1 or TRBD2, each matching 6 bases. The V gene's germline CDR1 is KGHSH and CDR2 LQKENI. This CDR3 spans 16 amino acids. V gave up 2 bases and J gave up 0 bases, with 10 bases separating them.

The rearrangement uses TRBV4-1 and TRBJ2-1; TRBD1 agrees at 7 bases. V shed 0 bases and J 3 bases; nucleotides not matched to a gene: 11. This CDR3 contains 18 residues. CDR1 and CDR2 from the germline V gene are MGHRA and YSYEKL. CDR3 DNA sequence: TGCGCCAGCAGCCAAGAAGGGTCGGCAGGGGGTGTCTACAATGAGCAGTTCTTC. This translates into CASSQEGSAGGVYNEQFF.

This clone was seen a few times. The chain uses TRBV15 and TRBJ2-4; D could derive from TRBD1 or TRBD2 (5 bases each). V lost 1 base, J lost 0 bases, and 13 bases lay in between. The germline V gene encodes CDR1 LNHNV and CDR2 YYDKDF (reference sequence). The CDR3 extends over 17 amino acids. The CDR3 reads CATSRASGQLAKNIQYF. Written as DNA, the CDR3 is TGTGCCACCAGCAGAGCTTCGGGGCAGTTAGCCAAAAACATTCAGTACTTC.

V usage is TRBV2 and J usage is TRBJ1-6; D gene ambiguous. The CDR3 has 15 residues. Germline CDR1 reads SNHLY; CDR2 reads FYNNEI. V lost 10 bases, J lost 2 bases, and 15 bases lay in between. In DNA form, the CDR3 reads TGTGCCACCACCCTCGGCGTAGCCTATAATTCACCCCTCCACTTT. Translating gives CATTLGVAYNSPLHF.

The chain uses TRBV6-5 and TRBJ1-1, with D tentatively TRBD1 (6 bases). CDR1 MNHEY and CDR2 SVGAGI come from the germline V gene. Trimming pared 0 bases from V and 7 bases from J, leaving 15 bases between. This CDR3 is 15 amino acids long. The CDR3 reads CASSYSWTAALEAFF. CDR3 nucleotide sequence: TGTGCCAGCAGTTACTCCTGGACAGCCGCCCTTGAAGCTTTCTTT.

Only a few counts were recorded for this clone. The chain joins TRBV6-5 to TRBJ1-3; the match to TRBD1 covers 11 bases. With 0 bases clipped from V and 8 bases from J, the junction kept 6 bases outside the gene matches. The CDR3 is 16 amino acids. Germline CDR1 reads MNHEY; CDR2 reads SVGAGI. In DNA form, the CDR3 reads TGTGCCAGCAGTTACTCGAGGGGGACAGGGGGATACACCATATATTTT. This codes for CASSYSRGTGGYTIYF.

The chain joins TRBV28 to TRBJ1-2, with 9 bases matching TRBD1. With 2 bases clipped from V and 4 bases from J, the junction kept 14 bases outside the gene matches. The length of the CDR3 is 18 residues. The germline V gene has CDR1 MDHEN and CDR2 SYDVKM. The CDR3 region is CASSLRTGGQGLFYGYTF. The DNA of the CDR3 is TGTGCCAGCAGTTTACGGACGGGGGGACAGGGCCTCTTCTATGGCTACACCTTC.

The chain uses TRBV7-9 and TRBJ2-7; tentatively, D is TRBD2 (5 bases). CDR1 and CDR2 (germline): SEHNR, FQNEAQ (reference sequence). V was trimmed by 4 bases and J by 2 bases, leaving 12 bases between them. CDR3 length equals 14 residues. CDR3 sequence reads: CASSSMTITYEQYF. The CDR3 region has the DNA TGTGCCAGCAGCTCCATGACTATCACCTACGAGCAGTACTTC.

This clone was seen a few times. This rearrangement joins TRBV25-1 to TRBJ1-1, with D perhaps TRBD1 (5 bases). CDR1 and CDR2 from the germline V gene are MGHDK and SYGVNS. The germline V and J ends were trimmed by 2 bases and 0 bases, with 16 bases remaining between them. CDR3 length equals 17 residues. CDR3 amino acids: CASSERQRGIMNTEAFF. CDR3 nucleotide sequence: TGTGCCAGCAGTGAACGGCAGAGGGGAATAATGAACACTGAAGCTTTCTTT.

J is TRBJ1-6 and V is TRBV2; no definite D call. The CDR3 extends over 16 amino acids. Germline V gene data show CDR1 as SNHLY and CDR2 as FYNNEI. Between the trimmed V and J ends, which lost 3 bases and 9 bases, there was a span of 18 bases. The CDR3 DNA reads as TGTGCCAGCAGTGATCGGGCAGCAAGCAACCGTTCACCCCTCCACTTT. This sequence encodes CASSDRAASNRSPLHF.

In its sample, this clone was seen once. The rearrangement joins TRBV2 to TRBJ1-1; D is uncertain. The germline V gene encodes CDR1 SNHLY and CDR2 FYNNEI. CDR3 size: 17 residues. With 2 bases removed from V and 4 bases from J, the gap between germline ends came to 20 bases. The chain's CDR3 is CASSERVGRDKSTEAFF. CDR3 sequence (DNA): TGTGCCAGCAGTGAAAGGGTGGGGAGGGATAAGAGCACTGAAGCTTTCTTT.

As to this clone: This CDR3 is also generated by other DNA sequences in the sample. The chain combines TRBV11-3 with TRBJ2-2, with D tentatively TRBD2 (6 bases). Germline V gene data show CDR1 as SGHNT and CDR2 as YENEEA. The CDR3 length is 14 residues. V was pared by 2 bases and J by 7 bases, with 11 bases between. Here the CDR3 DNA reads TGTGCCAGCAGCTTACTAGCGACGGGCGGGGAGCTGTTTTTT. It translates to CASSLLATGGELFF.

This clone was counted only a few times. The chain combines TRBV7-2 with TRBJ1-5; the match to TRBD1 covers 9 bases. This CDR3 spans 15 amino acids. Per the germline V gene, CDR1 is SGHTA and CDR2 is FQGNSA. V was pared by 5 bases and J by 7 bases, with 9 bases of the junction left unmatched. DNA of the CDR3: TGTGCCAGCAGCCCAACAGGGGGCGCCGGGCAGCCCCAGCATTTT. Its protein is CASSPTGGAGQPQHF.

The chain recombines TRBV5-1 with TRBJ1-6; weak D call: TRBD1 (6 bases). The CDR3 totals 15 residues. V lost 4 bases to trimming and J lost 7 bases, with 15 bases between them. Germline V lookup: CDR1 SGHRS, CDR2 YFSETQ. CDR3 in DNA: TGCGCCAGCAGCCAACAGGGCAGGGGAAATTCACCCCTCCACTTT. The encoded protein is CASSQQGRGNSPLHF.

CDR3 nucleotides: TGTGCCAGCAGCTTAGATGAGGTAGACACGCAGTATTTT. Protein product: CASSLDEVDTQYF. The gene calls are TRBV11-3 and TRBJ2-3; no clear D gene. The V and J ends lost 0 bases and 9 bases respectively, with 10 bases between them. The germline V gene has CDR1 SGHNT and CDR2 YENEEA. This CDR3 region has 13 residues.

The chain recombines TRBV10-3 with TRBJ2-3; TRBD1 matches 7 bases. V shed 9 bases, J shed 4 bases, and the junction held 10 bases outside the gene matches. CDR3 length: 14 amino acids. The germline CDR1 and CDR2 sequences are ENHRY and SYGVKD. The CDR3 DNA follows: TGTGCCATAAGCCGGGGCCAGGGGGCAGATACGCAGTATTTT. Amino acids: CAISRGQGADTQYF.